These 17 T cell receptor beta chains originate from one sample sequenced in a study of OX40 agonist ivuxolimab in advanced cancers. Profiled with immunoSEQ multiplex PCR; TCRdb holds only in-frame clones, not every one. The sample lists 20,000 to 30,000 clones; approximately 90% were seen once. The sample in question was CD4+ or CD8+ T cells sorted from blood, obtained in a trial of the OX40 agonist ivuxolimab. All receptors come from an adult with an advanced solid tumor such as melanoma, head and neck, liver or kidney cancer.

V gene TRBV19 combines with J gene TRBJ1-1; D is ambiguous. This CDR3 comprises 12 residues. Trimming took off 5 bases at V and 4 bases at J, with 8 bases between the two ends. Germline V gene data show CDR1 as LNHDA and CDR2 as SQIVND (reference sequence). The CDR3 DNA is TGTGCCAGTAGTTCCCGACTCACTGAAGCTTTCTTT. Amino acid sequence: CASSSRLTEAFF. The full variable domain, rest sourced from reference TRBV19 and TRBJ1-1, is DGGITQSPKYLFRKEGQNVTLSCEQNLNHDAMYWYRQDPGQGLRLIYYSQIVNDFQKGDIAEGYSVSREKKESFPLTVTSAQKNPTAFYLCASSSRLTEAFFGQGTRLTVV.

This chain joins TRBV6-1 and TRBJ2-5; D is tentatively TRBD1 or TRBD2 (6 bases each). Trimming left V 4 bases short and J 3 bases short, with 12 bases between. Germline V gives CDR1 MNHNS, CDR2 SASEGT. The CDR3 is made up of 14 amino acids. CDR3 nucleotide sequence: TGTGCCAGCAGTGTTTGGGGGGCGAAAGAGACCCAGTACTTC. Residues: CASSVWGAKETQYF.

The chain carries TRBV15 and TRBJ1-1; D unresolved. There are 13 residues in the CDR3. The V and J ends lost 4 bases and 1 base respectively, with 7 bases between them. Germline V CDR1 and CDR2: LNHNV, YYDKDF (reference sequence). DNA of the CDR3: TGTGCCACCAGCATAGACCCGAACACTGAAGCTTTCTTT. Protein: CATSIDPNTEAFF.

This rearrangement joins TRBV7-9 to TRBJ2-1; the match to TRBD1 covers 9 bases. The CDR3 is made up of 15 amino acids. Germline lookup yields CDR1 SEHNR and CDR2 FQNEAQ (reference sequence). Unmatched junction bases numbered 9, after V lost 5 bases and J lost 7 bases. Here the CDR3 DNA reads TGTGCCAGCAGCATTGACAGGGGGAGAACTAATGAGCAGTTCTTC. This encodes CASSIDRGRTNEQFF.

The chain has TRBV4-2 and TRBJ2-3; 8 bases align to TRBD2. Looked up from germline, CDR1 is LGHNA and CDR2 is YNFKEQ. Germline trimming cut 4 bases from V and 0 bases from J; bases unmatched to any gene: 6. This CDR3 region has 16 residues. The CDR3 DNA is TGTGCCAGCAGCCGCGAGGCTAGCGGGAGCACAGATACGCAGTATTTT. Translating it yields CASSREASGSTDTQYF.

The rearrangement links TRBV30 to TRBJ1-3; D is undetermined. CDR1 is GTSNPN, CDR2 SVGIG, per germline (reference sequence). V lost 1 base and J lost 4, with 11 bases in between. The CDR3 has 14 residues. CDR3 sequence: CAWSETWSGNTIYF. CDR3 in DNA: TGTGCCTGGAGTGAGACATGGTCGGGAAACACCATATATTTT.

The chain links TRBV9 to TRBJ1-1, with 7 nucleotides matching TRBD1. V dropped 3 bases and J dropped 4; count of bases not matched to a gene: 9. The CDR3 loop spans 15 amino acids. CDR1 SGDLS and CDR2 YYNGEE come from the germline V gene. CDR3 DNA sequence: TGTGCCAGCAGCGGTCCTACAGGGGTGGGCACTGAAGCTTTCTTT. This codes for CASSGPTGVGTEAFF.

V and J are TRBV5-5 and TRBJ2-3; tentative D call: TRBD1 (6 bases). The germline V and J ends were trimmed by 1 base and 3 bases, with 12 bases remaining between them. The germline gives CDR1 SGHKS, CDR2 YYEKEE (reference sequence). The CDR3 loop spans 15 amino acids. CDR3 protein: CASSLYGGATDTQYF. Here the CDR3 DNA reads TGTGCCAGCAGCTTGTATGGGGGCGCGACAGATACGCAGTATTTT.

The CDR3 nucleotides are TGTGCCACCAGCAGGGCCGGGAGCGTAGAGACCCAGTACTTC. Protein: CATSRAGSVETQYF. This sequence joins TRBV15 and TRBJ2-5, with D possibly being TRBD2 (6 bases). The germline V and J ends were trimmed by 3 bases and 4 bases, with 12 bases remaining between them. Looked up from germline, CDR1 is LNHNV and CDR2 is YYDKDF (reference sequence). The CDR3 is 14 residues long. Variable domain in full (rest from reference TRBV15 and TRBJ2-5): DAMVIQNPRYQVTQFGKPVTLSCSQTLNHNVMYWYQQKSSQAPKLLFHYYDKDFNNEADTPDNFQSRRPNTSFCFLDIRSPGLGDTAMYLCATSRAGSVETQYFGPGTRLLVL.

The V call is TRBV7-9, the J call TRBJ2-7; D gene ambiguous. Trimming stripped 4 bases from V and 3 bases from J, with 10 bases between. Germline V gene lookup returns CDR1 SEHNR and CDR2 FQNEAQ (reference sequence). This CDR3 has 13 residues. The CDR3: CASSSGRYYEQYF. CDR3 DNA sequence: TGTGCCAGCAGCTCCGGACGGTACTACGAGCAGTACTTC.

The CDR3 DNA sequence: TGCGCCAGCAAGGCAGCGGGAGTCCACGAGCAGTACTTC. Encoded protein: CASKAAGVHEQYF. V gene TRBV10-2 combines with J gene TRBJ2-7; 8 bases agree with TRBD2. Germline V CDR1 and CDR2: WSHSY, SAAADI. J lost 5 bases, V lost 7 bases, and 7 bases had no gene match. This CDR3 has 13 residues.

J is TRBJ2-1 and V is TRBV7-8; the match to TRBD1 covers 10 bases. Germline CDR1 SGHVS, CDR2 FQNEAQ. The trim removed 1 base at V and 10 bases at J, leaving 4 bases unmatched. The CDR3 spans 14 residues. CDR3: CASSLGQGAREQFF. As DNA, the CDR3 is TGTGCCAGCAGCTTAGGACAGGGGGCGCGGGAGCAGTTCTTC.

This chain uses TRBV5-1 with TRBJ2-2; 15 nucleotides line up with TRBD2. This CDR3 has 19 amino acids. The ends lost 0 bases at V and 1 base at J; junction bases unmatched: 4. Germline CDR1 and CDR2: SGHRS and YFSETQ. The CDR3 sequence is CASSLEGLAGGGNTGELFF. In DNA, the CDR3 is TGCGCCAGCAGCTTGGAGGGACTAGCGGGAGGAGGGAACACCGGGGAGCTGTTTTTT.

The chain uses TRBV9 and TRBJ1-1; perhaps TRBD1 as D (5 bases). The ends were cut back, 0 bases at V and 6 bases at J, with 15 bases in the middle. Germline lookup yields CDR1 SGDLS and CDR2 YYNGEE. CDR3 length equals 15 residues. The CDR3 reads CASSVAGERLPEAFF. The CDR3 nucleotides read TGTGCCAGCAGCGTAGCGGGGGAAAGGCTCCCTGAAGCTTTCTTT.

This sequence joins TRBV12-5 and TRBJ2-5; 7 nucleotides agree with TRBD1. Germline V gene sequence: CDR1 LGHNT, CDR2 FRNRAP. This CDR3 is 16 amino acids long. With V trimmed by 2 bases and J by 5 bases, 11 bases remained unmatched. CDR3 region: CASGLHAKGGRETQYF. The CDR3 DNA is TGTGCTAGTGGTTTGCATGCCAAAGGGGGCCGGGAGACCCAGTACTTC.

The CDR3 spells CSVVGVWQETQYF. As DNA, the CDR3 is TGCAGCGTTGTGGGGGTTTGGCAAGAGACCCAGTACTTC. The chain has TRBV29-1 and TRBJ2-5, with D possibly called TRBD1 or TRBD2 (5 bases each). The length of the CDR3 is 13 residues. Trimming pared 4 bases from V and 2 bases from J, leaving 11 bases between. The germline gives CDR1 SQVTM, CDR2 ANQGSEA.

J is TRBJ2-6 and V is TRBV6-5; D is unresolved. CDR1 and CDR2 from the germline V gene are MNHEY and SVGAGI. This CDR3 spans 12 amino acids. Trimming took 4 bases from V and 4 from J, leaving 2 bases between them. Here the CDR3 reads CASSSGANVLTF. DNA for the CDR3: TGTGCCAGCAGTTCCGGGGCCAACGTCCTGACTTTC.